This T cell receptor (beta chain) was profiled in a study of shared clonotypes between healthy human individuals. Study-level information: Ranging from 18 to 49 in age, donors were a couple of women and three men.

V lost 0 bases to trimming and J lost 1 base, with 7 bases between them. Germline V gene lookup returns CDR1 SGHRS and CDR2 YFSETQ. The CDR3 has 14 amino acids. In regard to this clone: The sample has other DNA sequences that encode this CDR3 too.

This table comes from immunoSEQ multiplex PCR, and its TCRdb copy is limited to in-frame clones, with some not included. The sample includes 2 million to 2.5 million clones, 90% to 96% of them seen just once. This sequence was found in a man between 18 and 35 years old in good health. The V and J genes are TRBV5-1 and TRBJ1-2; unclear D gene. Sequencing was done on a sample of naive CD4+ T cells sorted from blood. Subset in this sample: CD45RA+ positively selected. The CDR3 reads CASSLGGNNYGYTF. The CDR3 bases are TGCGCCAGCAGCTTGGGCGGTAATAACTATGGCTACACCTTC.